The present T cell receptor beta chain was sequenced within a study of shared clonotypes between healthy human individuals. Across the whole study: Three plates each covered CD4 naive and memory; CD8 naive two, CD8 memory one. Study outcomes and limitations: It was the few donors that limited the genetic and exposure-history diversity represented.

Trimming pared 1 base from V and 8 bases from J, leaving 18 bases between. This CDR3 has 15 amino acids. The germline V gene has CDR1 SGHVS and CDR2 FNYEAQ. Comment on this clone: Its antigen is currently unknown.

Sequencing was performed with immunoSEQ multiplex PCR; in TCRdb, only in-frame clones are kept and a portion is missing. Of more than 1.2 million clones in the sample, 98% were seen once. Material: naive CD4+ T cells sorted from blood. Subset here: CD45RA+ positively selected. The TCR originated in a man aged 25 to 40 in good health. The rearrangement links TRBV7-6 to TRBJ2-7, with a weak D call TRBD2 (6 bases). The CDR3 region has the DNA TGTGCCAGCAGCTTAGTACCTAGCGAGGCGAGTCAGCAGTACTTC. Translation: CASSLVPSEASQQYF.